The rows below give T cell receptor beta chains drawn from one sample of a study of cytomegalovirus exposure and HLA in healthy donors. Clones were sequenced by immunoSEQ multiplex PCR, and TCRdb holds only the in-frame ones, with some missing. The repertoire table contains 68,000 or so clones. The sequencing input was PBMCs. The source is a boy younger than 18 in good health and CMV-seronegative. The CDR3 runs from the conserved cysteine through the conserved F or W. D genes are given only for firm matches.

j_gene,v_gene,d_gene,CDR3aa,CDR3nt
TRBJ2-7,TRBV7-8,NA,CASSLGRFSYEQYF,TGTGCCAGCAGCTTGGGGCGGTTCTCCTACGAGCAGTACTTC
TRBJ2-3,TRBV6-5,NA,CATQKGGTDTQYF,TGTGCCACCCAGAAGGGGGGCACAGATACGCAGTATTTT
TRBJ2-7,TRBV7-9,NA,CASSLASGGFYEQYF,TGTGCCAGCAGCTTAGCGTCAGGAGGGTTCTACGAGCAGTACTTC
TRBJ2-5,TRBV18,TRBD2,CASSIPSGGPVETQYF,TGTGCCAGCTCAATCCCTAGCGGGGGCCCCGTGGAGACCCAGTACTTC
TRBJ1-1,TRBV7-9,TRBD1,CASRPTGDTEAFF,TGTGCCAGCAGGCCGACAGGGGACACTGAAGCTTTCTTT
TRBJ2-1,TRBV10-2,NA,CATGGRRYNEQFF,TGCGCCACCGGAGGGAGGAGGTACAATGAGCAGTTCTTC
TRBJ2-7,TRBV27,TRBD2,CASSYGLSGISREQYF,TGTGCCAGCAGTTACGGACTTAGCGGGATCTCGAGGGAGCAGTACTTC
TRBJ1-2,TRBV27,NA,CASSPGIWGGNYGYTF,TGTGCCAGCAGTCCCGGGATCTGGGGGGGTAACTATGGCTACACCTTC
TRBJ2-3,TRBV30,TRBD1,CAGTGGGITTDTQYF,TGTGCCGGGACAGGGGGAGGGATAACCACAGATACGCAGTATTTT
TRBJ2-3,TRBV14,TRBD2,CASSQGEGEVAGFSTDTQYF,TGTGCCAGCAGCCAAGGGGAGGGAGAGGTTGCGGGATTTAGCACAGATACGCAGTATTTT
TRBJ1-2,TRBV19,NA,CASSINPRDGYTF,TGTGCCAGTAGTATAAACCCCAGGGATGGCTACACCTTC
TRBJ1-1,TRBV2,NA,CASSESRTNTEAFF,TGTGCCAGCAGTGAATCGAGGACTAACACTGAAGCTTTCTTT
TRBJ1-5,TRBV18,NA,CASSTGISNQPQHF,TGTGCCAGCTCAACAGGGATTAGCAATCAGCCCCAGCATTTT
TRBJ1-3,TRBV25-1,TRBD1,CASRDRGRESGNTIYF,TGTGCCAGCAGGGACAGGGGGCGGGAAAGTGGAAACACCATATATTTT
TRBJ2-5,TRBV11-2,NA,CASSPGEYQETQYF,TGTGCCAGCAGTCCGGGGGAGTACCAAGAGACCCAGTACTTC
TRBJ1-5,TRBV6-1,NA,CASSVPPSQPQHF,TGTGCCAGCAGTGTCCCTCCTTCTCAGCCCCAGCATTTT
TRBJ2-3,TRBV6-1,NA,CASSEARTADTQYF,TGTGCCAGCAGTGAAGCTAGGACAGCAGATACGCAGTATTTT
TRBJ1-4,TRBV4-3,NA,CASSQGGRGANEKLFF,TGCGCCAGCAGCCAAGGGGGGCGGGGGGCTAATGAAAAACTGTTTTTT
TRBJ1-1,TRBV7-2,NA,CASSYSNTEAFF,TGTGCCAGCAGCTACTCGAACACTGAAGCTTTCTTT
TRBJ1-4,TRBV4-2,TRBD1,CASSQGTGNEKLFF,TGTGCCAGCAGCCAAGGGACAGGCAATGAAAAACTGTTTTTT
TRBJ1-1,TRBV10-3,NA,CAISDPADSDTEAFF,TGTGCCATCAGTGACCCGGCTGACAGCGACACTGAAGCTTTCTTT
TRBJ2-7,TRBV5-5,TRBD1,CASSHTGEEQYF,TGTGCCAGCAGCCATACAGGGGAGGAGCAGTACTTC